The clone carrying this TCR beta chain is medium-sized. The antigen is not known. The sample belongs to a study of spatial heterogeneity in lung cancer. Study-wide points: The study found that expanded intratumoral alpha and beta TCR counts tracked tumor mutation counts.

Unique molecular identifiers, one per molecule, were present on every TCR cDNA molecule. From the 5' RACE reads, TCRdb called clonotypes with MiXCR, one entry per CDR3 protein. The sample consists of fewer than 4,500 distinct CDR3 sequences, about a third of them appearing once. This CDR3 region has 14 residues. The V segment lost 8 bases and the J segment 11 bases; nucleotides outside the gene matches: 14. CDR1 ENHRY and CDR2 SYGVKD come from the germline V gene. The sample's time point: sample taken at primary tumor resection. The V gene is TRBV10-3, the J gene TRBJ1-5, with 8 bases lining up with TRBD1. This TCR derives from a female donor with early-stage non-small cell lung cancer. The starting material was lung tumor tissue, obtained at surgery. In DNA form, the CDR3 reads TGTGCCATCGGGGCGGACAGGGAACGTATAGCCCAGCATTTT. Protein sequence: CAIGADRERIAQHF.